Below are 31 T cell receptor beta chains sequenced from a single sample in a study of tumor-infiltrating lymphocytes in oesophageal squamous cell carcinoma. TCRdb reanalysed the PCR reads using MiXCR and keeps one entry per CDR3 protein. Of around 13,000 distinct CDR3 sequences in the sample, 52% were seen once. The sequenced sample consisted of esophageal tumor tissue. These receptors all stem from a female donor with esophageal squamous cell carcinoma.

This chain links TRBV7-8 with TRBJ2-3; D gene ambiguous. The J call may be incorrect, as the DNA end agrees better with TRBJ2-5. This CDR3 contains 13 residues. Germline CDR1 and CDR2: SGHVS and FQNEAQ. DNA of the CDR3: TGTGCCAGCAGACCACCAGCACAAGAGACCCAGTACTTC. Residues: CASRPPAQETQYF.

The chain recombines TRBV7-2 with TRBJ2-1, with D unclear. Trimming removed 1 base at V and 10 bases at J, with 14 bases between. Per germline, CDR1 SGHTA and CDR2 FQGNSA. The CDR3 sequence is 14 residues long. DNA for the CDR3: TGTGCCAGCAGCTTAGAACTCGTCAGTTACGAGCAGTTCTTC. This gives the protein CASSLELVSYEQFF.

The chain is built from TRBV7-8 and TRBJ2-1; 8 bases align to TRBD2. The trim removed 0 bases at V and 1 base at J, leaving 2 bases unmatched. The CDR3 extends over 16 amino acids. Germline lookup yields CDR1 SGHVS and CDR2 FQNEAQ. CDR3 residues: CASSLASGRSYNEQFF. The DNA of the CDR3 is TGTGCCAGCAGCTTAGCGAGCGGGAGATCCTACAATGAGCAGTTCTTC.

The genes are TRBV28 and TRBJ2-7, with D unclear. Germline CDR1 reads MDHEN; CDR2 reads SYDVKM. V was trimmed by 4 bases and J by 2 bases, leaving 9 bases between them. The CDR3 loop spans 13 amino acids. CDR3 loop: CASSSLIPYEQYF. The CDR3 nucleotides read TGTGCCAGCAGTTCCCTAATACCCTACGAGCAGTACTTC.

At least ten counts were recorded for this clonotype. This clone may be a read error of a much larger clone one base away. The gene calls are TRBV7-3 and TRBJ2-1, with 7 bases identical to TRBD2. The last part of the DNA fits TRBJ2-7 better; the J call may be wrong. The CDR3 contains 17 residues. The germline CDR1 and CDR2 sequences are SGHTA and FQGTGA. This chain's CDR3 is CASSPRASGSSYNEQYF. The CDR3 region has the DNA TGTGCCAGCAGCCCCCGGGCTAGCGGCTCATCCTACAATGAGCAGTACTTC.

The chain employs TRBV7-8 and TRBJ2-1, with TRBD2 matching 11 bases. The CDR3 totals 18 residues. V was clipped by 5 bases and J by 2 bases; unmatched bases: 11. The germline CDR1 and CDR2 sequences are SGHVS and FQNEAQ. CDR3 DNA sequence: TGTGCCAGCAGCCCGCCGGGAATTAGCGGGAGGGCCTACAATGAGCAGTTCTTC. Amino acid sequence: CASSPPGISGRAYNEQFF. Full variable domain (missing parts from reference TRBV7-8 and TRBJ2-1): GAGVSQSPRYKVAKRGQDVALRCDPISGHVSLFWYQQALGQGPEFLTYFQNEAQLDKSGLPSDRFFAERPEGSVSTLKIQRTQQEDSAVYLCASSPPGISGRAYNEQFFGPGTRLTVL.

The chain is built from TRBV7-4 and TRBJ2-7; D is undetermined. Per germline, CDR1 SGHVT and CDR2 SQSDAQ. The CDR3 covers 15 residues. V lost 1 base to trimming and J lost 1 base, with 11 bases between them. The CDR3 here is CASSLDSERSYEQYF. The CDR3 nucleotides read TGTGCCAGCAGCTTAGACAGCGAGAGGTCCTACGAGCAGTACTTC.

This clonotype was counted a few times. The chain employs TRBV9 and TRBJ2-2, with 13 positions matching TRBD2. V was pared by 4 bases and J by 7 bases, with 10 bases of the junction left unmatched. This CDR3 is built from 17 residues. Germline V lookup: CDR1 SGDLS, CDR2 YYNGEE. The CDR3 here is CASSSRTSGSGGGELFF. The CDR3 nucleotides read TGTGCCAGCAGCTCCCGGACTAGCGGGAGTGGGGGCGGGGAGCTGTTTTTT.

CDR3: CASSLAVNSGSQETQYF. CDR3 nucleotides: TGTGCCAGCAGCTTAGCGGTCAATTCAGGGAGCCAAGAGACCCAGTACTTC. The chain has TRBV7-2 and TRBJ2-5; D may be TRBD1 or TRBD2 (5 bases each). The V end lost 0 bases, the J end lost 1 base, and 15 bases lay between the germline ends. Germline CDR1 reads SGHTA; CDR2 reads FQGNSA. The CDR3 loop spans 17 amino acids. Drawing the rest from reference TRBV7-2 and TRBJ2-5, the complete variable domain is GAGVSQSPSNKVTEKGKDVELRCDPISGHTALYWYRQSLGQGLEFLIYFQGNSAPDKSGLPSDRFSAERTGGSVSTLTIQRTQQEDSAVYLCASSLAVNSGSQETQYFGPGTRLLVL.

The CDR3 sequence: CASSEVGTIVRHSIKQFF. The CDR3 region has the DNA TGTGCCAGCAGTGAAGTGGGGACAATAGTACGGCATAGTATAAAGCAGTTCTTC. The chain has TRBV6-1 and TRBJ2-1, with TRBD1 as a possible D gene (6 bases). There are 18 residues in the CDR3. Trimming stripped 1 base from V and 11 bases from J, with 27 bases between. CDR1 is MNHNS and CDR2 is SASEGT in the germline V gene.

The V call is TRBV12-3 or TRBV12-4, the J call TRBJ1-2; tentatively, D is TRBD1 (5 bases). V was cut by 2 bases and J by 4 bases, with 11 bases left in between. CDR3 size: 14 residues. The CDR3 reads CASSLKGTFYGYTF. As DNA, the CDR3 is TGTGCCAGCAGTTTAAAGGGGACTTTCTATGGCTACACCTTC.

Details on this clonotype: A read error may produce the germline difference seen at one junction end. The rearrangement uses TRBV7-6 and TRBJ2-5, with D tentatively TRBD1 (6 bases). Germline CDR1 reads SGHVS; CDR2 reads FNYEAQ. This CDR3 region has 14 residues. The CDR3 protein is CASSLVGGSETQYF. CDR3 sequence (DNA): TGTGCTAGCAGCTTAGTAGGGGGTTCAGAGACCCAGTACTTC. The variable domain in full, with the rest retrieved from reference TRBV7-6 and TRBJ2-5, is GAGVSQSPRYKVTKRGQDVALRCDPISGHVSLYWYRQALGQGPEFLTYFNYEAQQDKSGLPNDRFSAERPEGSISTLTIQRTEQRDSAMYRCASSLVGGSETQYFGPGTRLLVL.

This clonotype appeared a few times. The chain carries TRBV7-3 and TRBJ1-2; 8 positions agree with TRBD1. The CDR3 runs 13 residues. With 4 bases clipped from V and 8 bases from J, the junction kept 6 bases outside the gene matches. The germline gives CDR1 SGHTA, CDR2 FQGTGA. The CDR3: CASSSATGEGYTF. The CDR3 DNA sequence: TGTGCCAGCAGCTCCGCGACAGGGGAAGGCTACACCTTC.

The chain couples TRBV12-3 or TRBV12-4 to TRBJ2-7; 9 bases agree with TRBD1. With V trimmed by 4 bases and J by 7 bases, 8 bases remained unmatched. CDR3 length: 14 amino acids. CDR3 loop: CASSYRQGGDEQYF. The DNA for the CDR3 is TGTGCCAGCAGTTATAGACAGGGGGGTGATGAGCAGTACTTC.

This chain uses TRBV12-3 or TRBV12-4 with TRBJ1-1, with 8 bases aligning to TRBD2. The J call is uncertain, as TRBJ2-2 better fits the DNA end. The CDR3 sequence is 15 residues long. CDR3 nucleotide sequence: TGTGCCAGCAGTTTCAGCGGGAGTTCTACCGGGGAGCTGTTTTTT. Amino acid sequence: CASSFSGSSTGELFF.

A remark on this clonotype: Because the CDR3 is missing its conserved closing phenylalanine or tryptophan, this is likely a read error. The DNA is omitted, as the CDR3 cannot be located on it reliably, and the CDR3 follows TCRdb's listing. The chain has TRBV12-3 or TRBV12-4 and TRBJ2-5; the table calls TRBD2, which could not be checked here. Ends included, the CDR3 has 14 residues. The CDR3: CASSWTSYEQYFGN.

This clonotype was seen ten or more times. CDR3 sequence reads: CASSQVRGGPDTQYF. In nucleotides, the CDR3 is TGCGCCAGCAGCCAAGTAAGGGGGGGCCCCGATACGCAGTATTTT. The chain uses TRBV4-1 and TRBJ2-3; maybe TRBD2 (7 bases). The CDR3 is 15 residues long. CDR1 and CDR2 from the germline V gene are MGHRA and YSYEKL. V gave up 1 base and J gave up 6 bases, with 14 bases separating them.

The chain links TRBV7-8 to TRBJ2-5; perhaps TRBD1 as D (5 bases). Trimming stripped 2 bases from V and 1 base from J, with 8 bases between. In germline, CDR1 is SGHVS, CDR2 FQNEAQ. The CDR3 is 14 amino acids. The CDR3 protein is CASSLTGPQETQYF. For the CDR3, the DNA is TGTGCCAGCAGCTTAACAGGCCCCCAAGAGACCCAGTACTTC. Variable domain in full (rest from reference TRBV7-8 and TRBJ2-5): GAGVSQSPRYKVAKRGQDVALRCDPISGHVSLFWYQQALGQGPEFLTYFQNEAQLDKSGLPSDRFFAERPEGSVSTLKIQRTQQEDSAVYLCASSLTGPQETQYFGPGTRLLVL.

V is TRBV7-2 and J is TRBJ2-4; D remains ambiguous. Gene TRBJ2-7 matches the end of the DNA better, so the J call may be wrong. Germline lookup yields CDR1 SGHTA and CDR2 FQGNSA. This CDR3 comprises 17 residues. The CDR3 loop reads CASSLGATVRSSYEQYF. In DNA, the CDR3 is TGTGCCAGCAGCTTAGGGGCTACCGTCAGGAGCTCCTACGAGCAGTACTTC.

The chain couples TRBV7-2 to TRBJ2-7, with TRBD2 matching 11 bases. The germline CDR1 and CDR2 sequences are SGHTA and FQGNSA. This CDR3 is 14 amino acids long. V was clipped by 6 bases and J by 6 bases; unmatched bases: 7. The CDR3 DNA reads TGTGCCAGCAGGAAAAGCCTAGCGGGAGGCGAGCAGTACTTC. Its translation is CASRKSLAGGEQYF.

This sequence joins TRBV18 and TRBJ2-3; TRBD1 aligns across 10 bases. The CDR3 runs to 14 residues. Germline V gives CDR1 KGHSH, CDR2 LQKENI. The V segment lost 3 bases and the J segment 6 bases; nucleotides outside the gene matches: 3. The CDR3 DNA reads as TGTGCCAGCTCACCCACGGGACAGGGGGATACGCAGTATTTT. Amino acid sequence: CASSPTGQGDTQYF. The variable domain in full, with the rest retrieved from reference TRBV18 and TRBJ2-3, is NAGVMQNPRHLVRRRGQEARLRCSPMKGHSHVYWYRQLPEEGLKFMVYLQKENIIDESGMPKERFSAEFPKEGPSILRIQQVVRGDSAAYFCASSPTGQGDTQYFGPGTRLTVL.

Within the sample, this clonotype is medium-sized (0.01 to 0.1%). The chain combines TRBV11-2 with TRBJ2-3; D possibly corresponds to TRBD1 (5 bases). V lost 0 bases and J 2 bases, leaving 12 bases between the germline ends. CDR3 size: 16 residues. Germline V gene lookup returns CDR1 SGHAT and CDR2 FQNNGV. The CDR3 here is CASSLESGHFTDTQYF. CDR3 DNA sequence: TGTGCCAGCAGCTTAGAGAGTGGACATTTCACAGATACGCAGTATTTT.

The V and J genes are TRBV7-8 and TRBJ2-4; D is ambiguous. The J call may not be correct, given that the DNA end is closer to TRBJ2-7. From germline, CDR1 is SGHVS and CDR2 FQNEAQ. The CDR3 has 14 residues. The CDR3: CASSFEGFFTEQYF. CDR3 bases: TGTGCCAGCAGCTTTGAAGGGTTTTTCACCGAGCAGTACTTC.

The rearrangement joins TRBV6-2 or TRBV6-3 to TRBJ2-5, with D uncertain. The end of the DNA fits TRBJ2-1 better, so the J call may be wrong. Germline V gene sequence: CDR1 MNHEY, CDR2 SVGEGT. The length of the CDR3 is 14 residues. In DNA, the CDR3 is TGTGCCAGCAGTTACTCGACCGTCGGAAATGAGCAGTTCTTC. Residues: CASSYSTVGNEQFF.

This chain joins TRBV7-2 and TRBJ2-5, with a tentative D call TRBD1 (6 bases). Trimming took off 7 bases at V and 7 bases at J, with 13 bases between the two ends. Germline assignment: CDR1 SGHTA and CDR2 FQGNSA. This CDR3 comprises 12 residues. This CDR3 is CASTLLGGTQYF. The CDR3 DNA reads as TGTGCCAGCACCCTCTTAGGGGGGACCCAGTACTTC.

A single count supports this clonotype. The rearrangement joins TRBV7-6 to TRBJ2-5; D unclear. CDR3 length: 13 residues. CDR1 and CDR2 from the germline V gene are SGHVS and FNYEAQ. Trimming took off 2 bases at V and 2 bases at J, with 6 bases between the two ends. CDR3 loop: CASSLMLQETQYF. The CDR3, as DNA: TGTGCCAGCAGCTTAATGCTGCAAGAGACCCAGTACTTC.

The gene calls are TRBV14 and TRBJ2-7; TRBD2 matches 14 bases. There are 17 residues in the CDR3. Per germline, CDR1 SGHDN and CDR2 FVKESK. The trim removed 1 base at V and 0 bases at J, leaving 2 bases unmatched. CDR3 sequence reads: CASSQAGTSGSSYEQYF. The CDR3 bases are TGTGCCAGCAGCCAAGCTGGGACTAGCGGGAGCTCCTACGAGCAGTACTTC.

The rearrangement uses TRBV28 and TRBJ2-5; D might be TRBD1 (6 bases). The closer fit of TRBJ2-7 to the DNA end suggests the J call may be wrong. The CDR3 consists of 13 residues. Germline CDR1 is MDHEN and CDR2 is SYDVKM. CDR3 residues: CASSGEGVYEQYF. For the CDR3, the DNA is TGTGCCAGCAGTGGCGAGGGGGTTTACGAGCAGTACTTC.

The chain couples TRBV7-2 to TRBJ2-7; weak D call: TRBD1 (5 bases). Judging by the DNA end, TRBJ2-5 fits better; the J call may be wrong. CDR1 is SGHTA, CDR2 FQGNSA, per germline. The CDR3 is 13 residues long. The CDR3 bases are TGTGCCAGCAGCTTAGCGCAGGGAGAGACCCAGTACTTC. Translating gives CASSLAQGETQYF.

The CDR3 DNA follows: TGTGCCTGGAGTGCGACTAGCGGGAGATGGAAACAGTACTTC. As protein: CAWSATSGRWKQYF. The chain employs TRBV30 and TRBJ2-7, with TRBD2 identical over 12 bases. Trimming cost V 1 base and J 10 bases; bases outside gene matches: 8. CDR1 and CDR2 (germline): GTSNPN, SVGIG (reference sequence). CDR3 size: 14 residues.

The CDR3 spells CASSQGETQYF. In nucleotides, the CDR3 is TGTGCCAGCAGCCAAGGGGAGACCCAGTACTTC. The chain uses TRBV7-6 and TRBJ2-5; D gene ambiguous. Looked up from germline, CDR1 is SGHVS and CDR2 is FNYEAQ. Trimming took off 5 bases at V and 5 bases at J, with 6 bases between the two ends. The CDR3 covers 11 residues.